The rows below give T cell receptor beta chains drawn from one sample of a study of blood T cell repertoires in COVID-19. The repertoire was sequenced with immunoSEQ multiplex PCR; TCRdb's copy has only in-frame clones and lacks some. Altogether about 100,000 clones are present, approximately 83% being singletons, with the ten largest covering 3.8%. The material sequenced was peripheral blood. The source of these receptors is a man in his sixties with acute or convalescent COVID-19. The CDR3 runs from the conserved cysteine through the conserved F or W. D genes are given only for firm matches. Clone size is shown for a subset of rows, as once, few, many or a class of expanded clone.

clone_size j_call v_call d_call cdr3_aa cdr3_nt
NA TRBJ2-7 TRBV7-8 TRBD1 CASSPRTNPRGYEQYF TGTGCCAGCAGCCCCCGGACGAACCCCAGGGGGTACGAGCAGTACTTC
NA TRBJ2-1 TRBV19 NA CASSVAGYSYNEQFF TGTGCCAGTAGTGTCGCGGGGTACTCCTACAATGAGCAGTTCTTC
few TRBJ1-2 TRBV6-6 NA CASSFRQDYGYTF TGTGCCAGCAGTTTCCGACAGGACTATGGCTACACCTTC
few TRBJ1-1 TRBV7-6 TRBD1 CASSTGQGDTEAFF TGTGCCAGCAGCACCGGACAGGGAGACACTGAAGCTTTCTTT
NA TRBJ2-1 TRBV2 TRBD2 CASRVTGLAGLNEQFF TGTGCCAGCAGGGTTACCGGACTAGCGGGACTAAATGAGCAGTTCTTC
NA TRBJ2-7 TRBV19 NA CASSRGGGYEQYF TGTGCCAGTAGCAGGGGTGGTGGGTACGAGCAGTACTTC
NA TRBJ1-1 TRBV25-1 NA CASSAGGEAFF TGTGCCAGCAGTGCCGGGGGTGAAGCTTTCTTT
NA TRBJ1-2 TRBV5-5 NA CASSWTVNNYGYTF TGTGCCAGCAGCTGGACAGTGAATAACTATGGCTACACCTTC
NA TRBJ1-5 TRBV2 TRBD1 CASSGQGLGQPQHF TGTGCCAGCAGTGGACAGGGGTTGGGGCAGCCCCAGCATTTT
NA TRBJ2-5 TRBV4-3 NA CASSQDSLETQYF TGCGCCAGCAGCCAAGACTCTTTAGAGACCCAGTACTTC
NA TRBJ2-1 TRBV5-1 TRBD2 CASSWTTSGRIGEQFF TGCGCCAGCAGCTGGACGACTAGCGGGAGAATAGGAGAGCAGTTCTTC
NA TRBJ2-2 TRBV11-2 NA CASSLVGRQSGELFF TGTGCCAGCAGCTTAGTAGGCCGACAGTCCGGGGAGCTGTTTTTT
NA TRBJ2-5 TRBV7-2 TRBD2 CASSFTSGQETQYF TGTGCCAGCAGCTTTACTAGCGGCCAAGAGACCCAGTACTTC
NA TRBJ2-2 TRBV30 TRBD2 CAWTLPGLAANTGELFF TGTGCCTGGACCCTTCCCGGACTAGCGGCGAACACCGGGGAGCTGTTTTTT
NA TRBJ2-2 TRBV14 TRBD1 CASSSGTVTGELFF TGTGCCAGCAGCTCCGGGACAGTCACCGGGGAGCTGTTTTTT
NA TRBJ1-1 TRBV9 NA CASSVDRSPGTEAFF TGTGCCAGCAGCGTCGACAGGTCACCGGGCACTGAAGCTTTCTTT
NA TRBJ2-3 TRBV7-3 NA CASSWGGTDTQYF TGTGCCAGCAGCTGGGGGGGCACAGATACGCAGTATTTT
NA TRBJ2-1 TRBV5-6 TRBD2 CASSYSGRALQFF TGTGCCAGCAGCTATAGCGGGAGGGCCCTGCAGTTCTTC
NA TRBJ2-6 TRBV5-1 TRBD1 CASSLVPGQGAGANVLTF TGCGCCAGCAGCTTGGTCCCGGGACAGGGGGCTGGGGCCAACGTCCTGACTTTC
few TRBJ2-1 TRBV2 NA CASSEDGLSYNEQFF TGTGCCAGCAGTGAAGACGGACTCTCCTACAATGAGCAGTTCTTC
NA TRBJ2-7 TRBV18 NA CASSPPSGHTLGEQYF TGTGCCAGCTCACCACCCTCGGGACACACTCTAGGGGAGCAGTACTTC
once TRBJ2-5 TRBV7-2 NA CASSPLSQETQYF TGTGCCAGCAGCCCGCTGAGCCAAGAGACCCAGTACTTC
few TRBJ1-2 TRBV27 NA CASRPDEDRRARDGYTF TGTGCCAGCAGACCGGATGAGGATAGGCGGGCGCGGGATGGCTACACCTTC
NA TRBJ1-2 TRBV2 NA CASTPEEVYGYTF TGTGCCAGCACCCCCGAGGAGGTCTATGGCTACACCTTC
NA TRBJ2-3 TRBV7-2 TRBD2 CASSSRGLAGGSTDTQYF TGTGCCAGCAGCTCCAGGGGACTAGCGGGGGGGAGCACAGATACGCAGTATTTT
NA TRBJ2-3 TRBV14 TRBD2 CASSHRDYSTDTQYF TGTGCCAGCAGCCACCGGGACTACTCAACAGATACGCAGTATTTT
NA TRBJ1-5 TRBV3-1/TRBV3-2 NA CASSPLKCLNQPQHF TGTGCCAGCAGCCCCCTGAAATGCCTAAATCAGCCCCAGCATTTT
once TRBJ2-7 TRBV5-1 NA CASSLSATLYEQYF TGCGCCAGCAGCTTGAGCGCCACCCTCTACGAGCAGTACTTC
many TRBJ2-1 TRBV5-1 NA CASSLSIQTYNEQFF TGCGCCAGCAGCTTAAGTATACAGACCTACAATGAGCAGTTCTTC